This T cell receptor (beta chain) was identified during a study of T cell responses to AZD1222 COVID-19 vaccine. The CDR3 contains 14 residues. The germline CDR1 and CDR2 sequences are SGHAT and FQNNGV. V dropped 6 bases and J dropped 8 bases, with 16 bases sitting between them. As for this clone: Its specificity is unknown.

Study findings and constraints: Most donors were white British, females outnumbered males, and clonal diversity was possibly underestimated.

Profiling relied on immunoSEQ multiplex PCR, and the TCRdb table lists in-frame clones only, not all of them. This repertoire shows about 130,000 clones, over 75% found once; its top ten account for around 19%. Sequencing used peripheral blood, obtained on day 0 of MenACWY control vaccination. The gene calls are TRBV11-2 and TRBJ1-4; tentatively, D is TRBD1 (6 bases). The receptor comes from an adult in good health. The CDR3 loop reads CASRQGRGNEKLFF. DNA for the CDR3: TGTGCCAGCAGACAGGGACGAGGGAACGAAAAACTGTTTTTT. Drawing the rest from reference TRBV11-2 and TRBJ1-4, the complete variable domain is EAGVAQSPRYKIIEKRQSVAFWCNPISGHATLYWYQQILGQGPKLLIQFQNNGVVDDSQLPKDRFSAERLKGVDSTLKIQPAKLEDSAVYLCASRQGRGNEKLFFGSGTQLSVL.